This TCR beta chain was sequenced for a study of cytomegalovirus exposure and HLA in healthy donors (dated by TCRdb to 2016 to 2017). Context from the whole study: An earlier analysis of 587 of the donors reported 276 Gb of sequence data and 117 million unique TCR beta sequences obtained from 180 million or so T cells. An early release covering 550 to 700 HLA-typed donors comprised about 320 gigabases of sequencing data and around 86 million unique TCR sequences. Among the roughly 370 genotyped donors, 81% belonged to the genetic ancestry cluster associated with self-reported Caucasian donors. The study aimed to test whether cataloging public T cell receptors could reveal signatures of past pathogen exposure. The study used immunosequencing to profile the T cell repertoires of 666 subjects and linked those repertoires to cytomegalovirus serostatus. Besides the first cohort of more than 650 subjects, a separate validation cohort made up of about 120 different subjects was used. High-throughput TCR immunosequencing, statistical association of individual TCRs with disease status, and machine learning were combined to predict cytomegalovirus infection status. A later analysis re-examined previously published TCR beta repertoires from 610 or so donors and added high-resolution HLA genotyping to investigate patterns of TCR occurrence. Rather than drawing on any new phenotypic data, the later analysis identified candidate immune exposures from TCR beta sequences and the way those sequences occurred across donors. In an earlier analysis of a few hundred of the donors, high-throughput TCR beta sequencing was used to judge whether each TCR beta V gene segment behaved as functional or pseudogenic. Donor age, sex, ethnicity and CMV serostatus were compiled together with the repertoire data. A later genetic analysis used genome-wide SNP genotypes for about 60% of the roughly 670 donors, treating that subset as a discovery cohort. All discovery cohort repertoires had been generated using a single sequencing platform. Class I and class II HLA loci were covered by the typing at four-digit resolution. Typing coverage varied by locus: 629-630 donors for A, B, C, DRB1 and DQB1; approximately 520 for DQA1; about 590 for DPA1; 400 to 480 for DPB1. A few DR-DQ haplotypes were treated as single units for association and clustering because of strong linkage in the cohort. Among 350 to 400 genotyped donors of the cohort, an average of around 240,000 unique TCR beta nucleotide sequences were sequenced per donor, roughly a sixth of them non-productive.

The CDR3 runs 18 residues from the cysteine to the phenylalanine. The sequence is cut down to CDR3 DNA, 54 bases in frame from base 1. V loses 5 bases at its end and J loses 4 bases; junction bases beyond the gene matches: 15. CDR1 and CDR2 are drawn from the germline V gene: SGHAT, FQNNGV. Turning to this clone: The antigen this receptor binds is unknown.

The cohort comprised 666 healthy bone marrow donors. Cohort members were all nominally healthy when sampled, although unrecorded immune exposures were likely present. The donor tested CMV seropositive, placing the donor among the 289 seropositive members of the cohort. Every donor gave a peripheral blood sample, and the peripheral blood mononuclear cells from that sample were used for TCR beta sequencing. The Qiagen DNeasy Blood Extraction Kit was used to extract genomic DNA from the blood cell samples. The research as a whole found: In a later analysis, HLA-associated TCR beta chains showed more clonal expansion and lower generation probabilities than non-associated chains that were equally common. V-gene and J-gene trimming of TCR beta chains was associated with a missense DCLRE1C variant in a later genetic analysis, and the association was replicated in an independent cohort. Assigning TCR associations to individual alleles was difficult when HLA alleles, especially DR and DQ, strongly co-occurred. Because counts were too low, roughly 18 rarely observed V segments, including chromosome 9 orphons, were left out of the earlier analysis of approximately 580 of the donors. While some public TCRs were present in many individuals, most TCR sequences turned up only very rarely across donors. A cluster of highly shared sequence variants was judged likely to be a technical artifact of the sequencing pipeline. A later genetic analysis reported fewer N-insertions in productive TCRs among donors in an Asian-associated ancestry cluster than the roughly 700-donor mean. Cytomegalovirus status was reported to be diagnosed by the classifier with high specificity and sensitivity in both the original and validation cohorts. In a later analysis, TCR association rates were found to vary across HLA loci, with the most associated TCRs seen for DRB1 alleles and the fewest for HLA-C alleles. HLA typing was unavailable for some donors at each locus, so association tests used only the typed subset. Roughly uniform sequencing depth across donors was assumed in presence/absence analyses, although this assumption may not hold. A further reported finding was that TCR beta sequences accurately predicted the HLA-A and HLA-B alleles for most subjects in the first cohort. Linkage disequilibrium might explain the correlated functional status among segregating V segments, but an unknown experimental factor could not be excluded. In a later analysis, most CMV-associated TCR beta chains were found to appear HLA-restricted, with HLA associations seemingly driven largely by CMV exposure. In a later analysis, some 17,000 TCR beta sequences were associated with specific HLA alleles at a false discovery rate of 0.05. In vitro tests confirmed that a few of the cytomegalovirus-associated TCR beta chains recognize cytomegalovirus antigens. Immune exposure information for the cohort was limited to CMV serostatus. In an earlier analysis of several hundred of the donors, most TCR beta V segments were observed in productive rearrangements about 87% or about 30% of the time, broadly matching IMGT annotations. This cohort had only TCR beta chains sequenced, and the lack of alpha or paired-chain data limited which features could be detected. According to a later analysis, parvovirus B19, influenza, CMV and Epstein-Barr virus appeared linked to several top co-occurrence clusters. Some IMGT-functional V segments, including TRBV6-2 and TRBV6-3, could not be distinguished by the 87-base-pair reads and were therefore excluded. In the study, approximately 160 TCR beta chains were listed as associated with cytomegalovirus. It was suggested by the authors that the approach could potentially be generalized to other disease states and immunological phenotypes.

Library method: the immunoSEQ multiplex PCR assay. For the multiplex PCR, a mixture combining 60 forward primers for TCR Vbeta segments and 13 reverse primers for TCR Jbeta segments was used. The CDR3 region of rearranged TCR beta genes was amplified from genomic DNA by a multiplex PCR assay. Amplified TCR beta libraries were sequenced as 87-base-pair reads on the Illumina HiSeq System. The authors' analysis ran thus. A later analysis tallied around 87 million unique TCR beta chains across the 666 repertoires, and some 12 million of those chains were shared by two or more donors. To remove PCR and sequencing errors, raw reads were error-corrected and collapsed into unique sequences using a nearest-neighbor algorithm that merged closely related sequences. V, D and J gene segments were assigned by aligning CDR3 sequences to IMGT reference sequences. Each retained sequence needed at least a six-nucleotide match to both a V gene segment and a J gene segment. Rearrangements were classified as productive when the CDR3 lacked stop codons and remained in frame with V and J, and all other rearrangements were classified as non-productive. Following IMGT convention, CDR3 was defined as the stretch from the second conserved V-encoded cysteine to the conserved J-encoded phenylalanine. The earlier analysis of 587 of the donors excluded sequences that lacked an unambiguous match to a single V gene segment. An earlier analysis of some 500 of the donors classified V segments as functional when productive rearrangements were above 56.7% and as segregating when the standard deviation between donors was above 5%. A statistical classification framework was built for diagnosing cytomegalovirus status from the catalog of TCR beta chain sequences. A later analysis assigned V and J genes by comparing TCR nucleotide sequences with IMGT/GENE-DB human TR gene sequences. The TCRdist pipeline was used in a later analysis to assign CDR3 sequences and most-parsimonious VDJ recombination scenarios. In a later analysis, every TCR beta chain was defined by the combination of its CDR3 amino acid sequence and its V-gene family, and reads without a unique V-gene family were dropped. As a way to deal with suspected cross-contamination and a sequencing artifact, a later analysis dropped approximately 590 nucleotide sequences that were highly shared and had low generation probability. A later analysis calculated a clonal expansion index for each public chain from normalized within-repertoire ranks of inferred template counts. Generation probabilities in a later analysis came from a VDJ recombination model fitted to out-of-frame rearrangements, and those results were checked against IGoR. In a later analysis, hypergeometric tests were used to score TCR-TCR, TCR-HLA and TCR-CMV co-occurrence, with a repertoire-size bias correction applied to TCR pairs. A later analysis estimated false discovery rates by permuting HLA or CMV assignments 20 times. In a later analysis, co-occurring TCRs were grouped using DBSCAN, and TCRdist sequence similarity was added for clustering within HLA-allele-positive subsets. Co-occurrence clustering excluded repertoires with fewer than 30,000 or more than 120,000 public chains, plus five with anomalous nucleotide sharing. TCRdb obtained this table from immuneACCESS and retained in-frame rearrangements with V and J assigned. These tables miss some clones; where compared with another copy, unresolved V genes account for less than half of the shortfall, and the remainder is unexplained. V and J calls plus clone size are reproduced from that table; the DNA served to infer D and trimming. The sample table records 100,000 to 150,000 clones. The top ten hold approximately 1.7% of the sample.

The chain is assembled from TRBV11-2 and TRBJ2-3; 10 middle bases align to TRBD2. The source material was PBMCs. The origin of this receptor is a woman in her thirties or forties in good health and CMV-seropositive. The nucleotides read TGTGCCAGCAGCGCCCCGCGATTACTAGCGGGGAAACCAGATACGCAGTATTTT. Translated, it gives CASSAPRLLAGKPDTQYF.